This T cell receptor beta chain was identified in a study of T cells in Graves' hyperthyroidism and ophthalmopathy. Patients between 18 and 65 years old had hyperthyroidism, newly diagnosed and lasting under 2 months. Patients with uncontrolled infections, other autoimmune diseases, pregnancy or lactation were excluded. In its sample, this clonotype was seen many times. Its specificity is unknown. Amplified regions were TCR beta CDR3 sequences from RNA transcripts. The TCR CDR3 first-round RT-PCR relied on the HTBI primer set. TCRdb independently ran MiXCR on the multiplex PCR reads; one entry per CDR3 protein. The top ten hold less than 25% of the sample, which has around 380,000 distinct CDR3 sequences, approximately 15% seen once. The CDR3 extends over 15 amino acids. J gave up 1 base and V 3 bases, and 3 bases lay outside the gene matches. In germline, CDR1 is LNHNV, CDR2 YYDKDF (reference sequence).

Whole-study results and caveats: Through a model of 13 V-J features, ophthalmopathy was separated from stable hyperthyroidism.

This receptor was obtained from a man aged 30-40 years with Graves' hyperthyroidism that later progressed to Graves' ophthalmopathy. Sequencing was performed on blood. This rearrangement joins TRBV15 to TRBJ1-1, with 9 bases fitting TRBD1. Here the CDR3 reads CATSSDRGKNTEAFF. Written as DNA, the CDR3 is TGTGCCACCAGCAGTGACAGGGGGAAGAACACTGAAGCTTTCTTT.